These T cell receptor beta chains were read from a single sample in a study of T cell responses to AZD1222 COVID-19 vaccine. Data came from immunoSEQ multiplex PCR; TCRdb stores just in-frame clones and leaves some out. The table lists about 130,000 clones, around 85% of them singletons. This sample comprised peripheral blood, obtained on day 0 of AZD1222 vaccination. The source of these receptors is an adult in good health. Both conserved end residues are part of each CDR3. The D gene is left open where the match is weak. The size of a clone is reported for some rows only, either as once, few or many, or as a class for expanded clones.

j_call | d_call | clone_size | v_call | cdr3_aa | cdr3_nt
TRBJ2-7 | TRBD1 | - | TRBV11-2 | CASSLVGTDLYEQYF | TGTGCCAGCAGCTTAGTAGGGACAGACCTCTACGAGCAGTACTTC
TRBJ2-1 | - | - | TRBV10-2 | CATCQTGSYNEQFF | TGCGCTACTTGCCAGACAGGCTCCTACAATGAGCAGTTCTTC
TRBJ2-1 | TRBD2 | - | TRBV27 | CASSLSWGTSGHNEQFF | TGTGCCAGCAGTTTATCGTGGGGGACTAGCGGACACAATGAGCAGTTCTTC
TRBJ1-5 | - | - | TRBV4-1 | CASSHPAGNNQPQHF | TGCGCCAGCAGCCATCCTGCCGGGAACAATCAGCCCCAGCATTTT
TRBJ2-5 | - | once | TRBV5-4 | CASSSWGPAFQYF | TGTGCCAGCAGCTCTTGGGGGCCCGCCTTTCAGTACTTC
TRBJ2-5 | TRBD2 | - | TRBV20-1 | CSASERMGGETQYF | TGCAGTGCTAGTGAACGAATGGGGGGGGAGACCCAGTACTTC
TRBJ2-3 | - | - | TRBV10-2 | CASRGMGRDIHTDTQYF | TGCGCCAGCAGGGGGATGGGCCGGGACATACACACAGATACGCAGTATTTT
TRBJ2-6 | TRBD2 | - | TRBV9 | CASSSGLASSSGANVLTF | TGTGCCAGCAGCTCAGGACTAGCTTCTAGCTCTGGGGCCAACGTCCTGACTTTC
TRBJ1-4 | - | once | TRBV25-1 | CASSEDAPLIMIF | TGTGCCAGCAGTGAGGATGCTCCCCTAATAATGATTTTT
TRBJ1-3 | - | once | TRBV12-5 | CASGLVPIGNTIYF | TGTGCTAGTGGTTTGGTCCCGATTGGAAACACCATATATTTT
TRBJ1-1 | TRBD1 | - | TRBV5-1 | CASSEGQRAFF | TGCGCCAGCAGCGAGGGACAGAGGGCTTTCTTT